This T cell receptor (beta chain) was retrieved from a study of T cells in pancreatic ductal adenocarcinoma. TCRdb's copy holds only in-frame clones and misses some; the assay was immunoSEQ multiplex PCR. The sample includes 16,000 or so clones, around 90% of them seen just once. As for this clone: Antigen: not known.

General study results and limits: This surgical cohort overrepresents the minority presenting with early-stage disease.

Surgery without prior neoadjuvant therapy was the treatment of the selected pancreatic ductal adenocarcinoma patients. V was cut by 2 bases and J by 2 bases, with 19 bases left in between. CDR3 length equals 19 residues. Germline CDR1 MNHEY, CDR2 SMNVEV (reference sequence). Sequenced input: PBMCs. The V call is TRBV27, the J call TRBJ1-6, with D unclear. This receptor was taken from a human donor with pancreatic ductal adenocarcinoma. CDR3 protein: CASSLGGPFSHAYNSPLHF. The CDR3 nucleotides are TGTGCCAGCAGTTTAGGAGGACCTTTCTCTCACGCCTATAATTCACCCCTCCACTTT.